Presented here are 27 T cell receptor beta chains from one specimen sequenced in a study of siplizumab effects on memory and regulatory T cells. The method was immunoSEQ multiplex PCR; TCRdb's version includes in-frame clones alone and lacks a portion of them. The profile shows tens of thousands of clones, over 85% of them singletons. Sequencing was performed on CD8+ T cells sorted from blood. The receptors were sampled from a human donor in good health.

The chain employs TRBV7-6 and TRBJ1-1; a weak D match, TRBD1 (5 bases). From germline, CDR1 is SGHVS and CDR2 FNYEAQ. V was cut by 5 bases and J by 4 bases, with 14 bases left in between. This CDR3 contains 14 residues. The CDR3 nucleotides are TGTGCCAGCAGCAACCCCGGAGGGACCACTGAAGCTTTCTTT. The encoded protein is CASSNPGGTTEAFF.

The chain uses TRBV7-3 and TRBJ1-2; TRBD1 might be the D (6 bases). The germline V gene has CDR1 SGHTA and CDR2 FQGTGA. This CDR3 spans 14 amino acids. The germline V and J ends were trimmed by 8 bases and 4 bases, with 17 bases remaining between them. The CDR3 nucleotides are TGTGCCAGCGACTTCGGGGGGCACGTCTATGGCTACACCTTC. Its protein is CASDFGGHVYGYTF.

For the CDR3, the DNA is TGTGCCAGCTCAACAACAGGGGGTGTGGCTGAAGCTTTCTTT. It encodes CASSTTGGVAEAFF. The chain combines TRBV18 with TRBJ1-1, with TRBD1 matching over 8 bases. The CDR3 sequence is 14 residues long. Germline CDR1 and CDR2: KGHSH and LQKENI. After removal of 5 bases from V and 6 bases from J, the junction contained 8 bases not matched to a gene.

The rearrangement uses TRBV4-3 and TRBJ1-5; the D is unclear. Per germline, CDR1 LGHNA and CDR2 YSLEER. CDR3 length: 16 amino acids. Trimming removed 0 bases from V and 2 bases from J, with 11 bases in between. This chain's CDR3 is CASSQEWTGGNQPQHF. As DNA, the CDR3 is TGCGCCAGCAGCCAAGAATGGACCGGTGGCAATCAGCCCCAGCATTTT.

This chain uses TRBV5-1 with TRBJ2-7; D remains ambiguous. This CDR3 is built from 13 residues. Germline-derived CDR1 and CDR2 are SGHRS and YFSETQ. Trimming pared 0 bases from V and 4 bases from J, leaving 8 bases between. CDR3 sequence reads: CASSLEGRYEQYF. Here the CDR3 DNA reads TGCGCCAGCAGCTTGGAAGGACGATACGAGCAGTACTTC. The whole variable domain, filled in from reference TRBV5-1 and TRBJ2-7, reads KAGVTQTPRYLIKTRGQQVTLSCSPISGHRSVSWYQQTPGQGLQFLFEYFSETQRNKGNFPGRFSGRQFSNSRSEMNVSTLELGDSALYLCASSLEGRYEQYFGPGTRLTVT.

As regards this clone: One end of the junction fails to match germline, which may point to a read error. The chain has TRBV7-7 and TRBJ2-7; D tentatively fits TRBD1 or TRBD2 (5 bases each). Germline V CDR1 and CDR2: SSHAT, FNYEAQ (reference sequence). The CDR3 runs 15 residues. CDR3 loop: CASSLGDGPAYEQYF. The CDR3 nucleotides are TGTGCTAGCAGCTTAGGGGACGGACCCGCCTACGAGCAGTACTTC. The full variable domain, with the rest looked up from reference TRBV7-7 and TRBJ2-7, is GAGVSQSPRYKVTKRGQDVTLRCDPISSHATLYWYQQALGQGPEFLTYFNYEAQPDKSGLPSDRFSAERPEGSISTLTIQRTEQRDSAMYRCASSLGDGPAYEQYFGPGTRLTVT.

The genes are TRBV6-4 and TRBJ2-2; possibly TRBD2 for D (5 bases). V lost 0 bases, J lost 2 bases, and 13 bases lay in between. The CDR3 runs 17 residues. Germline CDR1 MRHNA, CDR2 SNTAGT. CDR3 in amino acids: CASSDSSLDYNTGELFF. The CDR3 coding sequence is TGTGCCAGCAGTGACTCGAGTCTTGACTACAACACCGGGGAGCTGTTTTTT.

This clone was observed a single time. The gene calls are TRBV9 and TRBJ2-5, with D unresolved. Germline CDR1 is SGDLS and CDR2 is YYNGEE. The CDR3 spans 17 residues. The V end was cut by 0 bases, the J end by 2 bases, with 17 bases between. The DNA for the CDR3 is TGTGCCAGCAGCGTAGAAATTAGCCCTCAGTATCAAGAGACCCAGTACTTC. It specifies CASSVEISPQYQETQYF.

CDR3 in amino acids: CASSYPRVAGGYEQYF. CDR3 in DNA: TGTGCCAGCAGTTACCCAAGGGTAGCGGGAGGGTACGAGCAGTACTTC. The chain carries TRBV6-6 and TRBJ2-7, with 11 nucleotides matching TRBD2. CDR1 and CDR2 from the germline V gene are MNHNY and SVGAGI (reference sequence). The CDR3 runs 16 residues. With 2 bases clipped from V and 4 bases from J, the junction kept 7 bases outside the gene matches.

V gene TRBV4-3 combines with J gene TRBJ2-1; D not certain. V was cut by 0 bases and J by 7 bases, with 16 bases left in between. From germline, CDR1 is LGHNA and CDR2 YSLEER. CDR3 length equals 16 residues. CDR3 bases: TGCGCCAGCAGCCAAGATAGGCTAGAGTCGGAAAATGAGCAGTTCTTC. Translating it yields CASSQDRLESENEQFF.

This clone was observed a few times. This rearrangement joins TRBV27 to TRBJ1-1, with 8 bases fitting TRBD1. This CDR3 comprises 15 residues. Unmatched junction bases numbered 4, after V lost 1 base and J lost 3 bases. Germline CDR1 MNHEY, CDR2 SMNVEV (reference sequence). The CDR3 bases are TGTGCCAGCAGTTTATTAGGACAGGGCTACACTGAAGCTTTCTTT. This translates into CASSLLGQGYTEAFF.

The gene calls are TRBV28 and TRBJ1-4; perhaps TRBD1 as D (6 bases). Trimming removed 7 bases at V and 4 bases at J, with 13 bases between. In germline, CDR1 is MDHEN, CDR2 SYDVKM. The length of the CDR3 is 14 residues. The CDR3: CASTIGGYNEKLFF. The DNA of the CDR3 is TGTGCCAGCACTATAGGGGGTTATAATGAAAAACTGTTTTTT.

The chain combines TRBV10-3 with TRBJ2-3; D unclear. CDR1 ENHRY and CDR2 SYGVKD come from the germline V gene. With 3 bases removed from V and 4 bases from J, the gap between germline ends came to 8 bases. The length of the CDR3 is 13 residues. The CDR3 protein is CAISETGPDTQYF. The CDR3 DNA sequence: TGTGCCATCAGTGAAACCGGACCAGATACGCAGTATTTT.

The V and J genes are TRBV6-4 and TRBJ2-1; 7 positions match TRBD2. Trimming removed 6 bases from V and 0 bases from J; junction bases left unmatched: 8. The CDR3 has 16 residues. Germline assignment: CDR1 MRHNA and CDR2 SNTAGT. CDR3 DNA sequence: TGTGCCAGCAGAACCAGGGCGGGAGACTCCTACAATGAGCAGTTCTTC. Translation: CASRTRAGDSYNEQFF.

The chain links TRBV7-9 to TRBJ2-1; TRBD2 is a possible D gene (7 bases). Trimming pared 7 bases from V and 5 bases from J, leaving 18 bases between. CDR1 and CDR2 from the germline V gene are SEHNR and FQNEAQ (reference sequence). The CDR3 spans 15 residues. Here the CDR3 reads CASILGGATHNEQFF. The CDR3 coding sequence is TGTGCCAGCATCCTGGGGGGGGCAACCCACAATGAGCAGTTCTTC.

The CDR3 nucleotides read TGTGCCAGCAGCTTAGGTCCCGGGACTTCCTACAATGAGCAGTTCTTC. It yields the protein CASSLGPGTSYNEQFF. V and J are TRBV11-2 and TRBJ2-1, with a possible D match to TRBD2 (6 bases). Trimming took off 1 base at V and 1 base at J, with 11 bases between the two ends. The CDR3 totals 16 residues. CDR1 is SGHAT, CDR2 FQNNGV, per germline. Supplemented by reference TRBV11-2 and TRBJ2-1, the full variable domain reads EAGVAQSPRYKIIEKRQSVAFWCNPISGHATLYWYQQILGQGPKLLIQFQNNGVVDDSQLPKDRFSAERLKGVDSTLKIQPAKLEDSAVYLCASSLGPGTSYNEQFFGPGTRLTVL.

The chain combines TRBV21-1 with TRBJ2-5; the table's D call of TRBD1 was not tested on the DNA. Judging by the DNA end, TRBJ2-7 fits better; the J call may be wrong. TRBV21-1 is a pseudogene locus. The CDR3 spans 14 residues. CDR3 protein: CASSLRDRGYEQYF. The CDR3 DNA is TGTGCCAGCAGCCTCCGGGACAGGGGCTACGAGCAGTACTTC.

This rearrangement joins TRBV5-8 to TRBJ1-1, with 10 positions matching TRBD1. CDR1 and CDR2 (germline): SGHTS, YDEGEE. V was clipped by 5 bases and J by 6 bases; unmatched bases: 7. This CDR3 is built from 14 residues. The CDR3 here is CASSFGTGVPEAFF. CDR3 bases: TGTGCCAGCAGTTTCGGGACAGGGGTTCCTGAAGCTTTCTTT. Full variable domain (rest looked up from reference TRBV5-8 and TRBJ1-1): EAGVTQSPTHLIKTRGQQATLRCSPISGHTSVYWYQQALGLGLQFLLWYDEGEERNRGNFPPRFSGRQFPNYSSELNVNALELEDSALYLCASSFGTGVPEAFFGQGTRLTVV.

The V and J genes are TRBV5-5 and TRBJ2-3, with TRBD1 identical over 7 bases. The germline gives CDR1 SGHKS, CDR2 YYEKEE (reference sequence). The CDR3 extends over 15 amino acids. After removal of 3 bases from V and 0 bases from J, the junction contained 4 bases not matched to a gene. Here the CDR3 reads CASSSGDSSTDTQYF. CDR3 coding DNA: TGTGCCAGCAGCTCCGGGGACAGTAGCACAGATACGCAGTATTTT.

V is TRBV5-4 and J is TRBJ1-2; TRBD1 agrees at 9 bases. Germline V gene lookup returns CDR1 SGHNT and CDR2 YYREEE (reference sequence). V dropped 0 bases and J dropped 8; count of bases not matched to a gene: 5. CDR3 size: 14 residues. Here the CDR3 reads CASSLGTGVGGYTF. The CDR3 DNA reads as TGTGCCAGCAGCTTGGGGACAGGGGTCGGAGGCTACACCTTC.

The chain couples TRBV5-4 to TRBJ2-3; 7 bases match TRBD1. Germline values: CDR1 SGHNT, CDR2 YYREEE (reference sequence). This CDR3 comprises 15 residues. V trimming: 2 bases; J trimming: 6 bases; junction bases outside the gene matches: 9. CDR3 sequence reads: CASSFLEGASDTQYF. The CDR3 bases are TGTGCCAGCAGCTTCCTCGAGGGGGCTTCGGATACGCAGTATTTT.

Comment on this clone: A much more abundant neighbour one base away suggests this may be a read error. The V gene is TRBV4-1, the J gene TRBJ2-7; possibly TRBD2 for D (6 bases). CDR1 is MGHRA and CDR2 is YSYEKL in the germline V gene. The length of the CDR3 is 14 residues. The CDR3 nucleotides are TGCGTCAGCAGCCAAGACGGGAGAGGCTACGAGCAGTACTTC. Its translation is CVSSQDGRGYEQYF.

This clone was seen just once. The J gene is TRBJ2-3, the V gene TRBV9, with 13 bases matching TRBD2. The CDR3 consists of 16 residues. Germline V gene sequence: CDR1 SGDLS, CDR2 YYNGEE. V was clipped by 3 bases and J by 1 base; unmatched bases: 2. CDR3 protein: CASSAGLAGGTDTQYF. The CDR3 nucleotides are TGTGCCAGCAGCGCCGGACTAGCGGGGGGCACAGATACGCAGTATTTT.

The chain uses TRBV12-5 and TRBJ2-1; D unclear. Germline CDR1 reads LGHNT; CDR2 reads FRNRAP. Trimming pared 6 bases from V and 7 bases from J, leaving 10 bases between. The CDR3 has 12 amino acids. CDR3 region: CASGRGSNEQFF. For the CDR3, the DNA is TGTGCTAGTGGGAGAGGTTCAAATGAGCAGTTCTTC. Full variable domain (remainder filled in from reference TRBV12-5 and TRBJ2-1): DARVTQTPRHKVTEMGQEVTMRCQPILGHNTVFWYRQTMMQGLELLAYFRNRAPLDDSGMPKDRFSAEMPDATLATLKIQPSEPRDSAVYFCASGRGSNEQFFGPGTRLTVL.

This clone showed up just a few times. The chain couples TRBV6-5 to TRBJ1-5; D unclear. The V gene lost 6 bases and the J gene lost 3 bases, with 9 bases spanning the gap. This CDR3 comprises 13 residues. The germline CDR1 and CDR2 sequences are MNHEY and SVGAGI. The CDR3 reads CASREGSNQPQHF. The DNA of the CDR3 is TGTGCCAGCAGGGAGGGATCCAATCAGCCCCAGCATTTT.

The chain employs TRBV5-5 and TRBJ2-5; a possible D gene is TRBD1 (6 bases). This CDR3 spans 15 amino acids. Germline V gene sequence: CDR1 SGHKS, CDR2 YYEKEE (reference sequence). V lost 0 bases and J 5 bases, leaving 14 bases between the germline ends. The CDR3 sequence is CASSLAQGPGETQYF. In nucleotides, the CDR3 is TGTGCCAGCAGCTTGGCACAGGGCCCAGGGGAGACCCAGTACTTC.

The chain carries TRBV15 and TRBJ2-7, with 11 bases lining up with TRBD2. Germline assignment: CDR1 LNHNV and CDR2 YYDKDF (reference sequence). With 4 bases clipped from V and 6 bases from J, the junction kept 14 bases outside the gene matches. The CDR3 length is 17 residues. CDR3 in DNA: TGTGCCACCAGCACCCAAACCGGACTAGCGGGTGCTTTCGAGCAGTACTTC. Encoded protein: CATSTQTGLAGAFEQYF.